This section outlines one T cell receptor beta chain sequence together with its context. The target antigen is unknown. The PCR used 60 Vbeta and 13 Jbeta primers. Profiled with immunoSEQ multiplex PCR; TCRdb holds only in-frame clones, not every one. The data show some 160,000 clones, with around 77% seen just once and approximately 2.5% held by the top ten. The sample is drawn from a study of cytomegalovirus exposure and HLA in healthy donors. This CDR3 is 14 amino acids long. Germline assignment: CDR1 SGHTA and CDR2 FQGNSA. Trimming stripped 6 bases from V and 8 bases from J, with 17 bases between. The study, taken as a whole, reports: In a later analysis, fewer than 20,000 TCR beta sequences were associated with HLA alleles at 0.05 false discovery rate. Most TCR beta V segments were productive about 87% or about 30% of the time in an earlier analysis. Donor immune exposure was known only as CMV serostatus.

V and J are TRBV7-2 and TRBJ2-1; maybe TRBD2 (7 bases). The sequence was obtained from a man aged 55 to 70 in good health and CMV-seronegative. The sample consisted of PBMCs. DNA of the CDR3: TGTGCCAGCAGTCAGACCAAGGGGGGGGATGAGCAGTTCTTC. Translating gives CASSQTKGGDEQFF.